The 30 T cell receptor beta chains presented below share a single source sample, sequenced in a study of molecular identifiers for immune sequencing clone quantification. TCRdb re-called the PCR reads with MiXCR, one entry per CDR3 protein. Of 600,000 to 650,000 distinct CDR3 sequences in the sample, 20% were seen once. Sequenced input: naive CD8+ T cells from blood, with Jurkat cell RNA spiked in. Subset here: FACS-sorted CD8+CD4-CCR7+CD45RA+ naive T cells. These receptors originate from a human donor in good health. Some libraries in this study had Jurkat cell RNA spiked in.

This clonotype occurred many times. The rearrangement uses TRBV7-9 and TRBJ2-5; D remains ambiguous. Between the trimmed V and J ends, which lost 5 bases and 2 bases, there was a span of 18 bases. In germline, CDR1 is SEHNR, CDR2 FQNEAQ (reference sequence). This CDR3 is built from 16 residues. The CDR3 spells CASSPTPFLEQETQYF. The CDR3 DNA is TGTGCCAGCAGCCCTACCCCATTCTTGGAGCAAGAGACCCAGTACTTC.

The chain has TRBV5-4 and TRBJ1-2; 8 positions match TRBD1. V lost 4 bases, J lost 8 bases, and 10 bases stayed unmatched. The CDR3 has 14 residues. Per the germline V gene, CDR1 is SGHNT and CDR2 is YYREEE (reference sequence). CDR3 sequence reads: CASSQDRDGVGYTF. Written as DNA, the CDR3 is TGTGCCAGCAGCCAGGACAGGGACGGGGTAGGCTACACCTTC.

As for this clonotype: A much more abundant neighbour one base away suggests this may be a read error. The genes are TRBV4-3 and TRBJ2-5, with TRBD2 as a possible D gene (6 bases). Trimming cost V 0 bases and J 9 bases, with 17 bases left between them. The germline V gene encodes CDR1 LGHNA and CDR2 YSLEER. This CDR3 region has 15 residues. The chain's CDR3 is CASSQDAWGVEAQYF. Written as DNA, the CDR3 is TGCGCCAGCAGCCAAGACGCTTGGGGGGTTGAGGCCCAGTACTTC.

A word on this clonotype: A much bigger clone sits one base away, suggesting this may be a read error. The chain has TRBV10-3 and TRBJ1-1; D unresolved. The germline V gene has CDR1 ENHRY and CDR2 SYGVKD. This CDR3 comprises 15 residues. V was trimmed by 2 bases and J by 3 bases, leaving 13 bases between them. DNA of the CDR3: TGTGCCATCAGTGAGGACGGCAGCCTGGACACTGAAGCTTTCTTT. Amino acid sequence: CAISEDGSLDTEAFF.

This sequence joins TRBV11-3 and TRBJ2-2; D not certain. Per the germline V gene, CDR1 is SGHNT and CDR2 is YENEEA. This CDR3 contains 12 residues. The V end was cut by 5 bases, the J end by 7 bases, with 8 bases between. The CDR3 DNA sequence: TGTGCCAGCAGCCACGAGAACGGGGAGCTGTTTTTT. Its protein is CASSHENGELFF.

This clonotype was seen repeatedly, ten times or more. This sequence joins TRBV11-3 and TRBJ2-7; D is possibly TRBD2 (5 bases). Germline assignment: CDR1 SGHNT and CDR2 YENEEA. The CDR3 totals 14 residues. The V gene lost 5 bases and the J gene lost 4 bases, with 15 bases spanning the gap. The CDR3 nucleotides are TGTGCCAGCAGCCTAAGAGGGTTTGGTTACGAGCAGTACTTC. Amino acids: CASSLRGFGYEQYF.

This clonotype was detected ten times or more. The gene calls are TRBV7-2 and TRBJ1-2, with 7 bases identical to TRBD1. The length of the CDR3 is 16 residues. Germline V CDR1 and CDR2: SGHTA, FQGNSA. Trimming removed 3 bases from V and 1 base from J; junction bases left unmatched: 8. The CDR3, as DNA: TGTGCCAGCAGCTTCGGACAGGTGCTAAATAACTATGGCTACACCTTC. Protein: CASSFGQVLNNYGYTF.

On this clonotype: This could be a read error, since a much larger clone is one nucleotide away. V usage is TRBV4-1 and J usage is TRBJ2-1; a possible D gene is TRBD1 (6 bases). There are 14 residues in the CDR3. With 4 bases removed from V and 4 bases from J, the gap between germline ends came to 11 bases. CDR1 and CDR2 (germline): MGHRA, YSYEKL. The CDR3 DNA is TGCGCCAGCAGCCGAGAGGGGGTGTACAATGAGCAGTTCTTC. It yields the protein CASSREGVYNEQFF.

This clonotype was picked up a small number of times. The chain recombines TRBV19 with TRBJ2-2; D is perhaps TRBD1 (6 bases). V was clipped by 6 bases and J by 3 bases, with 17 bases between them. Looked up from germline, CDR1 is LNHDA and CDR2 is SQIVND (reference sequence). This CDR3 has 16 amino acids. For the CDR3, the DNA is TGTGCCAGTAGGCGAGGGAAACAGGGAGACACCGGGGAGCTGTTTTTT. Protein: CASRRGKQGDTGELFF.

This clonotype was counted at least ten times. This chain uses TRBV6-2 or TRBV6-3 with TRBJ2-7, with D possibly matching TRBD2 (5 bases). Germline CDR1 MNHEY, CDR2 SVGEGT. The ends were cut back, 6 bases at V and 1 base at J, with 16 bases in the middle. This CDR3 is built from 15 residues. The CDR3 spells CASSRTEGLSYEQYF. The CDR3 bases are TGTGCCAGCAGCCGGACCGAGGGTTTGTCCTACGAGCAGTACTTC.

This clonotype was counted ten times or more. The chain combines TRBV19 with TRBJ1-5; D is possibly TRBD1 (5 bases). CDR1 is LNHDA and CDR2 is SQIVND in the germline V gene (reference sequence). The CDR3 is made up of 15 amino acids. The V gene lost 5 bases and the J gene lost 2 bases, with 13 bases spanning the gap. CDR3 DNA: TGTGCCAGTAGTGTTGGGGCCTCGGGCAATCAGCCCCAGCATTTT. Translation: CASSVGASGNQPQHF. The whole variable domain, filled in from reference TRBV19 and TRBJ1-5, reads DGGITQSPKYLFRKEGQNVTLSCEQNLNHDAMYWYRQDPGQGLRLIYYSQIVNDFQKGDIAEGYSVSREKKESFPLTVTSAQKNPTAFYLCASSVGASGNQPQHFGDGTRLSIL.

This clonotype showed up many times. This chain joins TRBV6-5 and TRBJ1-4, with D maybe TRBD1 (5 bases). Germline loops: CDR1 MNHEY, CDR2 SVGAGI. The V gene lost 0 bases and the J gene lost 7 bases, with 12 bases spanning the gap. This CDR3 has 15 residues. The CDR3 DNA reads TGTGCCAGCAGTTACTCCGGGACGGGGGGTGAAAAACTGTTTTTT. Encoded protein: CASSYSGTGGEKLFF.

This clonotype was picked up a small number of times. The chain carries TRBV9 and TRBJ2-2; TRBD2 matches at 10 bases. Germline V gene sequence: CDR1 SGDLS, CDR2 YYNGEE. V shed 1 base and J 5 bases; nucleotides not matched to a gene: 5. This CDR3 spans 16 amino acids. Written as DNA, the CDR3 is TGTGCCAGCAGCGTACCGATAGCGGGAGGTACCGGGGAGCTGTTTTTT. Residues: CASSVPIAGGTGELFF. The full variable domain, in which reference TRBV9 and TRBJ2-2 provide the parts outside the CDR3, is DSGVTQTPKHLITATGQRVTLRCSPRSGDLSVYWYQQSLDQGLQFLIQYYNGEERAKGNILERFSAQQFPDLHSELNLSSLELGDSALYFCASSVPIAGGTGELFFGEGSRLTVL.

The table lists this clonotype with a few counts. The chain employs TRBV7-9 and TRBJ2-7; D remains ambiguous. V shed 3 bases and J shed 3 bases, with 12 bases lying between them. The germline V gene encodes CDR1 SEHNR and CDR2 FQNEAQ (reference sequence). CDR3 length equals 14 residues. The CDR3 here is CASSFSGFGYEQYF. The CDR3 bases are TGTGCCAGCAGCTTTTCCGGCTTCGGCTACGAGCAGTACTTC.

This clonotype came up many times. The V call is TRBV19, the J call TRBJ2-1, with D unclear. V gave up 6 bases and J gave up 8 bases, with 14 bases separating them. Looked up from germline, CDR1 is LNHDA and CDR2 is SQIVND (reference sequence). The length of the CDR3 is 13 residues. Written as DNA, the CDR3 is TGTGCCAGTAGGGAAAACTGGTCCGATGAGCAGTTCTTC. Translation gives CASRENWSDEQFF.

Many counts were recorded for this clonotype. The gene calls are TRBV6-2 or TRBV6-3 and TRBJ2-3, with 10 bases identical to TRBD2. The CDR3 is 15 amino acids. Germline V CDR1 and CDR2: MNHEY, SVGEGT. V trimming: 4 bases; J trimming: 5 bases; junction bases outside the gene matches: 6. The CDR3 coding sequence is TGTGCCAGCAGTTCTCTAGCGGGAGATATAGATACGCAGTATTTT. Residues: CASSSLAGDIDTQYF.

This clonotype was seen many times. This chain links TRBV10-3 with TRBJ2-3; perhaps D is TRBD1 or TRBD2 (5 bases each). The CDR3 has 15 residues. The ends were cut back, 10 bases at V and 6 bases at J, with 23 bases in the middle. Germline CDR1 reads ENHRY; CDR2 reads SYGVKD. Here the CDR3 reads CATLQGDHSPDTQYF. As DNA, the CDR3 is TGTGCCACCCTACAAGGGGACCATAGCCCCGATACGCAGTATTTT.

The chain joins TRBV20-1 to TRBJ2-5, with 11 bases identical to TRBD1. CDR3 size: 16 residues. The trim removed 5 bases at V and 1 base at J, leaving 9 bases unmatched. From germline, CDR1 is DFQATT and CDR2 SNEGSKA (reference sequence). The CDR3 coding sequence is TGCAGTGCTCCAACCCGGGACAGGGGGGCCCAAGAGACCCAGTACTTC. Translation gives CSAPTRDRGAQETQYF.

This clonotype has a single count. The junction does not match germline at one end; this may be a read error. The V call is TRBV5-3, the J call TRBJ2-3, with D unclear. TRBV5-3 is designated an ORF whose function remains uncertain. This CDR3 contains 12 residues. In nucleotides, the CDR3 is TGTGCCAGCAGCTTTTTGAGAGGTACGCAGTATTTT. Translated, it gives CASSFLRGTQYF.

This clonotype was counted ten times or more. The V and J genes are TRBV6-5 and TRBJ2-7; D remains ambiguous. Trimming shortened V by 2 bases and J by 0 bases, and 5 bases separated the two germline ends. The CDR3 extends over 13 amino acids. In germline, CDR1 is MNHEY, CDR2 SVGAGI. The CDR3 region is CASSYAISYEQYF. The DNA for the CDR3 is TGTGCCAGCAGTTACGCAATCTCCTACGAGCAGTACTTC.

As concerns this clonotype: This may come from a read error, since a much larger clone is one base off. V is TRBV11-2 and J is TRBJ2-5; the D is unclear. Germline V gene data show CDR1 as SGHAT and CDR2 as FQNNGV. CDR3 length equals 14 residues. As DNA, the CDR3 is TGTGCCATCAGCCCCCGGTCCTATCAGCAGACCCAGTACTTC. Translated, it gives CAISPRSYQQTQYF.

This clonotype occurred many times. The chain carries TRBV6-1 and TRBJ2-7; maybe TRBD2 (5 bases). Trimming left V 2 bases short and J 3 bases short, with 8 bases between. Germline-derived CDR1 and CDR2 are MNHNS and SASEGT. The CDR3 loop spans 13 amino acids. DNA for the CDR3: TGTGCCAGCAGTGAACGAGGAGGCTACGAGCAGTACTTC. Translating gives CASSERGGYEQYF.

This chain joins TRBV11-2 and TRBJ1-5; D not resolved. This CDR3 contains 14 residues. Germline V gene data show CDR1 as SGHAT and CDR2 as FQNNGV. The ends were cut back, 1 base at V and 4 bases at J, with 8 bases in the middle. The CDR3 DNA reads TGTGCCAGCAGCTTAGGCCCGTATAATCAGCCCCAGCATTTT. Its protein is CASSLGPYNQPQHF.

Ten or more counts support this clonotype. The chain joins TRBV29-1 to TRBJ2-2, with 9 bases fitting TRBD1. The CDR3 sequence is 15 residues long. CDR1 is SQVTM and CDR2 is ANQGSEA in the germline V gene. Trimming removed 3 bases from V and 3 bases from J; junction bases left unmatched: 5. The CDR3 region is CSVDSGQGYTGELFF. The CDR3 region has the DNA TGCAGCGTTGATTCGGGACAGGGATACACCGGGGAGCTGTTTTTT.

This clonotype was detected only once. A much larger clone lies a single base off, so this may be a read error. The CDR3 reads CAGSGTVGSPLHF. The CDR3 nucleotides are TGTGCCGGCAGCGGGACAGTCGGTTCACCCCTCCACTTT. This chain uses TRBV5-6 with TRBJ1-6; 7 bases align to TRBD1. Germline V CDR1 and CDR2: SGHDT, YYEEEE. The CDR3 runs 13 residues.

The gene calls are TRBV19 and TRBJ1-2; the D gene is possibly TRBD1 (6 bases). This CDR3 is 13 amino acids long. V lost 3 bases, J lost 2 bases, and 7 bases lay in between. Germline V gene data show CDR1 as LNHDA and CDR2 as SQIVND (reference sequence). The CDR3, as DNA: TGTGCCAGTAGTATGACAGGCAACTATGGCTACACCTTC. Its protein is CASSMTGNYGYTF.

Ten or more counts support this clonotype. The chain uses TRBV20-1 and TRBJ2-7, with 10 bases identical to TRBD2. The V and J ends lost 5 bases and 0 bases, in that order; junction bases with no gene match: 13. The length of the CDR3 is 17 residues. Germline V gene sequence: CDR1 DFQATT, CDR2 SNEGSKA (reference sequence). CDR3 sequence (DNA): TGCAGTGCTTGGGCCAGGGTAGCGGGAGGACCCTCCTACGAGCAGTACTTC. This encodes CSAWARVAGGPSYEQYF.

A note on this clonotype: A much larger clone differs from this one at a single base, so this may be a read error. This chain links TRBV9 with TRBJ1-6; 10 positions agree with TRBD1. Germline CDR1 reads SGDLS; CDR2 reads YYNGEE. Germline trimming cut 3 bases from V and 10 bases from J; bases unmatched to any gene: 7. The CDR3 totals 15 residues. CDR3 residues: CASSAEDRGWSPLHF. The CDR3 coding sequence is TGTGCCAGCAGCGCAGAGGACAGGGGGTGGTCACCCCTCCACTTT.

Regarding this clonotype: A much larger clonotype is one base distant, so this may be a read error. V gene TRBV12-3 or TRBV12-4 combines with J gene TRBJ1-4, with unresolved D. This CDR3 region has 16 residues. The CDR3: CAGSLAGSTTNEKLFF. The CDR3, as DNA: TGTGCCGGCAGTTTGGCAGGATCGACAACTAATGAAAAACTGTTTTTT.

This clonotype has ten or more counts. V is TRBV28 and J is TRBJ2-7; D might be TRBD2 (6 bases). Trimming shortened V by 4 bases and J by 0 bases, and 10 bases separated the two germline ends. The CDR3 is 14 residues long. The germline gives CDR1 MDHEN, CDR2 SYDVKM. The CDR3 region is CASSSSGPSYEQYF. The CDR3 DNA follows: TGTGCCAGCAGTTCCAGCGGGCCCTCCTACGAGCAGTACTTC.